The 3 T cell receptor beta chains below were found in one sample sequenced in a study of chemoradiotherapy in HPV16-positive cancers. The data were produced by immunoSEQ multiplex PCR, yet TCRdb's version contains in-frame clones alone and is incomplete. In the table there are roughly 3,900 clones, 91% of which are singletons. The input for sequencing was tumor tissue, taken from a patient who underwent chemoradiotherapy. Receptors were obtained from a human donor with HPV-associated anogenital cancer.

There are a few counts of this clone. CDR3: CASSHSTNEAFF. Written as DNA, the CDR3 is TGCGCCAGCAGCCATTCGACGAATGAAGCTTTCTTT. The chain is built from TRBV4-1 and TRBJ1-1; no firm D call. Per germline, CDR1 MGHRA and CDR2 YSYEKL. V was shortened by 3 bases and J by 7 bases, with 9 bases between the two germline ends. The CDR3 totals 12 residues.

This chain links TRBV5-4 with TRBJ2-7; 7 bases map to TRBD1. Germline-derived CDR1 and CDR2 are SGHNT and YYREEE (reference sequence). The V gene end was trimmed by 6 bases and the J gene end by 5 bases; junction bases not matched to a gene: 11. The CDR3 is 14 residues long. The CDR3 sequence: CASTQADRAHEQYF. DNA for the CDR3: TGTGCCAGCACTCAGGCAGACAGGGCCCACGAGCAGTACTTC.

The chain links TRBV7-3 to TRBJ1-4, with 7 bases identical to TRBD1. J lost 10 bases, V lost 5 bases, and 13 bases had no gene match. There are 15 residues in the CDR3. Germline V gene data show CDR1 as SGHTA and CDR2 as FQGTGA. The CDR3 DNA sequence: TGTGCCAGCAGCCCACCGAACAGGGGCCTTGGAAAACTGTTTTTT. Its translation: CASSPPNRGLGKLFF.